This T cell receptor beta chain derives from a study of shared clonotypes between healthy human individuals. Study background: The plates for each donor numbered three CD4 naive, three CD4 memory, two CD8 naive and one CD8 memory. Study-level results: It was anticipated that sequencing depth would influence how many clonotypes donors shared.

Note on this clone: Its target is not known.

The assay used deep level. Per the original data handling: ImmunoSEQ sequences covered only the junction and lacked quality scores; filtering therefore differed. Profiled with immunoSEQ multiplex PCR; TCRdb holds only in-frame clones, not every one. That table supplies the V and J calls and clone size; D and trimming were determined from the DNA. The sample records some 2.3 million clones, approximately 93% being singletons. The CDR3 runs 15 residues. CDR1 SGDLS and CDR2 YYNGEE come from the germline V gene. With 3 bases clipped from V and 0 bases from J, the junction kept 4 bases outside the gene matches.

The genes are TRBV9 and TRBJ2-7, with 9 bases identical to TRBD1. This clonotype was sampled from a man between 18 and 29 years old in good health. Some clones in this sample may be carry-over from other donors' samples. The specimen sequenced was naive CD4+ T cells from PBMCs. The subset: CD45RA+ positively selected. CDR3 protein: CASSGTGGLSYEQYF. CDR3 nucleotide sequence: TGTGCCAGCAGCGGAACAGGGGGCCTCTCCTACGAGCAGTACTTC.